This entry describes one TCR beta chain. This record comes from a study of control samples from healthy donors and cancer patients. TCRdb's table, derived via immunoSEQ multiplex PCR, lists solely in-frame clones and lacks some. This sample carries approximately 160,000 clones, around 90% of them seen once, and the ten largest clones take 0.55% to 0.7%. This CDR3 is 23 amino acids long. CDR1 and CDR2 from the germline V gene are LGHNT and FRNRAP. The V segment lost 5 bases and the J segment 0 bases; nucleotides outside the gene matches: 29. The sample was blood. The source of this sequence is a woman aged 25 to 39 in good health. The genes are TRBV12-5 and TRBJ2-3; the match to TRBD2 covers 7 bases. The CDR3 loop is CASGPAGTEWAGEGRSSTDTQYF. For the CDR3, the DNA is TGTGCTAGTGGTCCTGCCGGGACGGAGTGGGCGGGAGAGGGCCGAAGTAGCACAGATACGCAGTATTTT.